One sample yielded the 14 T cell receptor beta chains listed below, sequenced in a study of beta chain features in type 1 diabetes. Overall study findings and caveats: There was a moderate but significant shortening of TCRB CDR3s in all four CD4+ subsets of Type 1 diabetes patients.

No antigen has been assigned to these receptors. Reverse transcription of all isolated RNA meant that expressed TCRB transcripts were sequenced. Produced via immunoSEQ multiplex PCR; TCRdb's table is partial and in-frame only. This table has roughly 180,000 clones, 6.5% to 9.5% appearing once. Sequenced material: central memory CD4+ T cells from blood. Receptors originate from a woman aged 40 to 50 with type 1 diabetes.

The CDR3 loop is CASSLSSPGEMFQPQHF. CDR3 in DNA: TGTGCCAGCAGTTTATCGAGTCCAGGGGAAATGTTTCAGCCCCAGCATTTT. This chain links TRBV27 with TRBJ1-5; the D gene is possibly TRBD1 (6 bases). The CDR3 has 17 amino acids. Germline CDR1 and CDR2: MNHEY and SMNVEV (reference sequence). V was cut by 0 bases and J by 6 bases, with 18 bases left in between.

The V and J genes are TRBV27 and TRBJ1-6; D may be TRBD1 (5 bases). V was shortened by 4 bases and J by 7 bases, with 14 bases between the two germline ends. Germline V gene lookup returns CDR1 MNHEY and CDR2 SMNVEV (reference sequence). The CDR3 extends over 15 amino acids. The CDR3 DNA reads TGTGCCAGCAGTTCCCCGGCAGGGCTCAATTCACCCCTCCACTTT. Translation gives CASSSPAGLNSPLHF.

This clone showed up just a few times. This chain connects TRBV28 to TRBJ2-5, with a tentative D call TRBD1 (5 bases). Germline V lookup: CDR1 MDHEN, CDR2 SYDVKM. The length of the CDR3 is 16 residues. V gave up 2 bases and J gave up 6 bases, with 19 bases separating them. DNA for the CDR3: TGTGCCAGCAGTTTACCCTCCTCAGGCAGGGAACAGACCCAGTACTTC. Its protein product is CASSLPSSGREQTQYF.

This clone appeared a few times. This chain joins TRBV7-9 and TRBJ2-7; the match to TRBD1 covers 9 bases. The CDR3 consists of 12 residues. V gave up 5 bases and J gave up 7 bases; unmatched junction bases: 3. Germline CDR1 reads SEHNR; CDR2 reads FQNEAQ (reference sequence). CDR3 nucleotide sequence: TGTGCCAGCAGCCCGACAGGGGGGGAGCAGTACTTC. Its translation is CASSPTGGEQYF.

The chain couples TRBV7-2 to TRBJ1-5, with no clear D. The CDR3 consists of 13 residues. Trimming cost V 5 bases and J 5 bases, with 10 bases left between them. In germline, CDR1 is SGHTA, CDR2 FQGNSA. For the CDR3, the DNA is TGTGCCAGCAGCCCCCAATCGGATCAGCCCCAGCATTTT. Amino acids: CASSPQSDQPQHF.

The rearrangement uses TRBV28 and TRBJ2-5, with a tentative D call TRBD2 (6 bases). V dropped 3 bases and J dropped 2 bases, with 10 bases sitting between them. CDR3 length equals 14 residues. CDR1 and CDR2 from the germline V gene are MDHEN and SYDVKM. CDR3 nucleotide sequence: TGTGCCAGCAGTTTGGGGACTTTACAAGAGACCCAGTACTTC. Amino acid sequence: CASSLGTLQETQYF.

The CDR3 bases are TGCAGCGTTGTAACTACTGACAGTCAGCCCCAGCATTTT. As protein: CSVVTTDSQPQHF. The chain employs TRBV29-1 and TRBJ1-5; possibly TRBD1 for D (5 bases). The germline V gene has CDR1 SQVTM and CDR2 ANQGSEA. V was shortened by 4 bases and J by 6 bases, with 13 bases between the two germline ends. The CDR3 has 13 residues. Drawing the rest from reference TRBV29-1 and TRBJ1-5, the complete variable domain is SAVISQKPSRDICQRGTSLTIQCQVDSQVTMMFWYRQQPGQSLTLIATANQGSEATYESGFVIDKFPISRPNLTFSTLTVSNMSPEDSSIYLCSVVTTDSQPQHFGDGTRLSIL.

The chain combines TRBV7-8 with TRBJ2-1; 9 nucleotides agree with TRBD1. Germline V gene sequence: CDR1 SGHVS, CDR2 FQNEAQ. This CDR3 is built from 15 residues. Trimming at V came to 4 bases and at J to 10 bases, leaving 11 bases not matched to a gene. DNA of the CDR3: TGTGCCAGCAGCTCCTCTAACCGGGACAGGGAAGAGCAGTTCTTC. This translates into CASSSSNRDREEQFF. Based on the CDR3 plus reference TRBV7-8 and TRBJ2-1, the full variable domain is GAGVSQSPRYKVAKRGQDVALRCDPISGHVSLFWYQQALGQGPEFLTYFQNEAQLDKSGLPSDRFFAERPEGSVSTLKIQRTQQEDSAVYLCASSSSNRDREEQFFGPGTRLTVL.

V and J are TRBV7-2 and TRBJ2-1; tentative D call: TRBD2 (5 bases). Germline CDR1 is SGHTA and CDR2 is FQGNSA. The V and J ends lost 0 bases and 1 base respectively, with 13 bases between them. This CDR3 is 17 amino acids long. This chain's CDR3 is CASSLALGRASYNEQFF. The CDR3 DNA reads as TGTGCCAGCAGCTTAGCGCTCGGGCGGGCTTCCTACAATGAGCAGTTCTTC.

The chain uses TRBV7-2 and TRBJ1-1; 9 positions agree with TRBD1. CDR3 length: 15 amino acids. With V trimmed by 4 bases and J by 2 bases, 5 bases remained unmatched. Germline V lookup: CDR1 SGHTA, CDR2 FQGNSA. CDR3 protein: CASSYTGGRNTEAFF. The CDR3 DNA sequence: TGTGCCAGCAGCTATACAGGGGGCCGAAACACTGAAGCTTTCTTT.

This clone has more than one count but fewer than ten. This rearrangement joins TRBV27 to TRBJ1-6; the match to TRBD1 covers 9 bases. V trimming: 3 bases; J trimming: 9 bases; junction bases outside the gene matches: 6. The CDR3 spans 15 residues. CDR1 is MNHEY, CDR2 SMNVEV, per germline (reference sequence). The CDR3 bases are TGTGCCAGCAGTTTCATCGGGACAGGGACTTCACCCCTCCACTTT. Encoded protein: CASSFIGTGTSPLHF.

In this sample, this clone turned up a few times. The chain joins TRBV28 to TRBJ1-1, with 9 bases identical to TRBD1. CDR1 MDHEN and CDR2 SYDVKM come from the germline V gene. The CDR3 consists of 14 residues. V shed 5 bases, J shed 5 bases, and the junction held 6 bases outside the gene matches. Here the CDR3 reads CASSGEDRGTEAFF. The CDR3 coding sequence is TGTGCCAGCAGTGGAGAGGACAGGGGTACTGAAGCTTTCTTT.

This clone was recorded a few times. The chain recombines TRBV11-3 with TRBJ1-1; TRBD1 might be the D (5 bases). Germline V gene sequence: CDR1 SGHNT, CDR2 YENEEA. The CDR3 has 14 amino acids. The V gene lost 3 bases and the J gene lost 4 bases, with 12 bases spanning the gap. The CDR3 DNA is TGTGCCAGCAGCTTGGGAGGGACGCGCACTGAAGCTTTCTTT. Translation gives CASSLGGTRTEAFF.

The chain recombines TRBV7-9 with TRBJ2-3, with a weak D call TRBD2 (6 bases). CDR3 size: 15 residues. The germline V and J ends were trimmed by 5 bases and 2 bases, with 14 bases remaining between them. The germline V gene encodes CDR1 SEHNR and CDR2 FQNEAQ (reference sequence). The CDR3 spells CASSPSGTLTDTQYF. In DNA form, the CDR3 reads TGTGCCAGCAGCCCCTCCGGGACTCTCACAGATACGCAGTATTTT. Variable domain in full (rest from reference TRBV7-9 and TRBJ2-3): DTGVSQNPRHKITKRGQNVTFRCDPISEHNRLYWYRQTLGQGPEFLTYFQNEAQLEKSRLLSDRFSAERPKGSFSTLEIQRTEQGDSAMYLCASSPSGTLTDTQYFGPGTRLTVL.